The present T cell receptor (beta chain) was sequenced within a study of CD8 T cells in Susac syndrome. Through negative isolation, CD4+ and CD8+ T cells were obtained, while TEMRA cells were enriched using FACS. An amount of RNA that ranged from roughly 0.45 to 1 ug was reverse transcribed with random hexamers. Amplification of TCR beta CDR3 across 54 Vbeta and 13 Jbeta was performed with immunoSEQ multiplex PCR. TCRdb re-analysed the immunoSEQ multiplex PCR reads in MiXCR, keeping a single row per CDR3 protein. The sample lists 160,000 or so distinct CDR3 sequences; roughly 96% were seen once. V was pared by 3 bases and J by 4 bases, with 8 bases of the junction left unmatched. The CDR3 contains 15 residues. Germline CDR1 is SGHNT and CDR2 is YYREEE (reference sequence).

The gene calls are TRBV5-4 and TRBJ2-3; 7 nucleotides agree with TRBD2. The sequence came from a human donor with Susac syndrome. Material for sequencing was CD4+ T cells from PBMCs. CDR3 sequence (DNA): TGTGCCAGCAGCTCTCGCTCGAGCGGGGCAGATACGCAGTATTTT. It yields the protein CASSSRSSGADTQYF.